This TCR beta chain stems from a study of identical twins. In this sample, this clonotype turned up a few times. What it binds is unknown. Whole-study findings and limits: With monozygotic twins, out-of-frame TCR alpha sharing exceeded what models estimated.

A single record per CDR3 protein comes from TCRdb applying MiXCR to the 5' RACE reads. This table holds 690,000 or so distinct CDR3 sequences, under 9% found once. The germline V gene has CDR1 KGHDR and CDR2 SFDVKD. After removal of 3 bases from V and 3 bases from J, the junction contained 2 bases not matched to a gene. The CDR3 totals 16 residues. These same records also appear under a second study, on yellow fever vaccine responses in identical twins.

This clonotype originated in a woman aged 18 to 35 in good health. The specimen was PBMCs. The rearrangement links TRBV24-1 to TRBJ2-1, with 12 bases fitting TRBD2. CDR3 in amino acids: CATSDPGLAGYNEQFF. DNA for the CDR3: TGTGCCACCAGTGATCCGGGACTAGCGGGCTACAATGAGCAGTTCTTC.